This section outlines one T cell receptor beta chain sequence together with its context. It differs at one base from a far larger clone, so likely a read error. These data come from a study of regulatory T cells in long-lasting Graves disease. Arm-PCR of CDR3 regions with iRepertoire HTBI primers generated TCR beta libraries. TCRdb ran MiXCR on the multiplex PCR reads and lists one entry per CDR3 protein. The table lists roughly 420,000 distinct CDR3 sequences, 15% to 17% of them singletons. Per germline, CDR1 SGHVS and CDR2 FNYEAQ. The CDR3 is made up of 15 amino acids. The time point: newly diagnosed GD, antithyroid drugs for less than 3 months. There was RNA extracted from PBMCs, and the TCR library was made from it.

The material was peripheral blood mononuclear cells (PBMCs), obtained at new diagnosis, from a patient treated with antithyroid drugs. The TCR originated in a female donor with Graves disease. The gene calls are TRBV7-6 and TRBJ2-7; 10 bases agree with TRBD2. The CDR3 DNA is TGTGTCAGCAGCCCTCTAGCGGGAGCAAGCTACGAGCAGTACTTC. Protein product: CVSSPLAGASYEQYF. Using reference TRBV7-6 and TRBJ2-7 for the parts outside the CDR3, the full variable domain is GAGVSQSPRYKVTKRGQDVALRCDPISGHVSLYWYRQALGQGPEFLTYFNYEAQQDKSGLPNDRFSAERPEGSISTLTIQRTEQRDSAMYRCVSSPLAGASYEQYFGPGTRLTVT.